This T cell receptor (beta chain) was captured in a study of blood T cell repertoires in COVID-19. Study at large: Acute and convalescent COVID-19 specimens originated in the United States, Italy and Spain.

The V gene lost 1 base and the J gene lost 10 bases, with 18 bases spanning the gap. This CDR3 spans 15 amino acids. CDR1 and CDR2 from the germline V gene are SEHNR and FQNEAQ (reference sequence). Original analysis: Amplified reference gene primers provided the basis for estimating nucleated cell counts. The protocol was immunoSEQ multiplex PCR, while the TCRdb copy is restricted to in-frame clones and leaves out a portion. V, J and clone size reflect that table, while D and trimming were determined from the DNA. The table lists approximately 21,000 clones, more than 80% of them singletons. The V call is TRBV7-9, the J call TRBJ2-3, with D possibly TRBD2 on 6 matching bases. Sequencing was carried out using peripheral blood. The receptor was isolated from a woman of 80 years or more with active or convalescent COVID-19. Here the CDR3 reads CASSLVTSPREAQYF. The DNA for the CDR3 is TGTGCCAGCAGCTTAGTCACTAGTCCTAGGGAGGCGCAGTATTTT.